The 32 T cell receptor beta chains below come from one sample, sequenced in a study of cytomegalovirus exposure and HLA in healthy donors. Using immunoSEQ multiplex PCR, the repertoire was profiled, and TCRdb retains in-frame clones only, with some absent. The sample lists some 120,000 clones; around 95% were seen once. The sequenced material came from PBMCs. The receptor set was obtained from a man younger than 35 in good health and CMV-seronegative.

The rearrangement joins TRBV2 to TRBJ1-4, with TRBD1 identical over 7 bases. Looked up from germline, CDR1 is SNHLY and CDR2 is FYNNEI. The CDR3 spans 13 residues. The V segment lost 10 bases and the J segment 5 bases; nucleotides outside the gene matches: 7. The CDR3 loop reads CATRQGINEKLFF. CDR3 nucleotides: TGTGCCACCAGACAGGGAATAAATGAAAAACTGTTTTTT.

The chain combines TRBV6-4 with TRBJ2-1; 9 positions agree with TRBD2. The CDR3 sequence is 15 residues long. Germline values: CDR1 MRHNA, CDR2 SNTAGT. The J segment lost 9 bases and the V segment lost 2 bases, leaving 8 bases of the junction unmatched. This chain's CDR3 is CASSDNSGSSSEQFF. The CDR3 nucleotides read TGTGCCAGCAGTGACAATAGCGGGAGTTCAAGTGAGCAGTTCTTC.

In DNA form, the CDR3 reads TGTGCCAGCAGGCCCTGGGACAGCCCGAACACTGAAGCTTTCTTT. Translating gives CASRPWDSPNTEAFF. The chain employs TRBV9 and TRBJ1-1; 7 positions agree with TRBD1. Germline assignment: CDR1 SGDLS and CDR2 YYNGEE. The CDR3 has 15 amino acids. Germline trimming cut 5 bases from V and 1 base from J; bases unmatched to any gene: 8.

This rearrangement joins TRBV29-1 to TRBJ2-1; D may be TRBD2 (5 bases). The V and J ends lost 3 bases and 0 bases respectively, with 9 bases between them. The CDR3 totals 14 residues. The V gene's germline CDR1 is SQVTM and CDR2 ANQGSEA. This chain's CDR3 is CSVDWESSYNEQFF. CDR3 nucleotide sequence: TGCAGCGTTGACTGGGAGAGCTCCTACAATGAGCAGTTCTTC.

This clone was recorded once. The chain joins TRBV7-3 to TRBJ1-1; possibly TRBD1 for D (5 bases). The germline CDR1 and CDR2 sequences are SGHTA and FQGTGA. The CDR3 consists of 12 residues. V was cut by 10 bases and J by 1 base, with 10 bases left in between. The CDR3 spells CAIKQANTEAFF. In nucleotides, the CDR3 is TGTGCCATCAAACAGGCGAACACTGAAGCTTTCTTT. The full variable domain, completed using reference TRBV7-3 and TRBJ1-1, is GAGVSQTPSNKVTEKGKYVELRCDPISGHTALYWYRQSLGQGPEFLIYFQGTGAADDSGLPNDRFFAVRPEGSVSTLKIQRTERGDSAVYLCAIKQANTEAFFGQGTRLTVV.

This rearrangement joins TRBV5-4 to TRBJ2-7, with TRBD1 matching over 7 bases. With 2 bases clipped from V and 2 bases from J, the junction kept 1 base outside the gene matches. CDR1 is SGHNT and CDR2 is YYREEE in the germline V gene (reference sequence). This CDR3 contains 13 residues. CDR3 sequence reads: CASSFQGAYEQYF. As DNA, the CDR3 is TGTGCCAGCAGCTTCCAGGGGGCCTACGAGCAGTACTTC. The full variable domain, with the rest looked up from reference TRBV5-4 and TRBJ2-7, is ETGVTQSPTHLIKTRGQQVTLRCSSQSGHNTVSWYQQALGQGPQFIFQYYREEENGRGNFPPRFSGLQFPNYSSELNVNALELDDSALYLCASSFQGAYEQYFGPGTRLTVT.

The chain links TRBV28 to TRBJ2-7; D remains ambiguous. Trimming took off 6 bases at V and 3 bases at J, with 18 bases between the two ends. In germline, CDR1 is MDHEN, CDR2 SYDVKM. The CDR3 is 15 residues long. CDR3 bases: TGTGCCAGCAGCTACCATCGATTATCCCGCTACGAGCAGTACTTC. Amino acid sequence: CASSYHRLSRYEQYF.

The chain uses TRBV15 and TRBJ1-3; D call uncertain. The CDR3 consists of 16 residues. Trimming pared 0 bases from V and 0 bases from J, leaving 9 bases between. The germline V gene encodes CDR1 LNHNV and CDR2 YYDKDF (reference sequence). The CDR3 DNA reads TGTGCCACCAGCAGAGATCCTGAGAGCTCTGGAAACACCATATATTTT. It is translated as CATSRDPESSGNTIYF.

This chain uses TRBV6-5 with TRBJ1-5, with D uncertain. The CDR3 extends over 13 amino acids. The ends were cut back, 2 bases at V and 7 bases at J, with 9 bases in the middle. The germline V gene encodes CDR1 MNHEY and CDR2 SVGAGI. CDR3 coding DNA: TGTGCCAGCAGTTACCGCCATGGCCAGCCCCAGCATTTT. The encoded protein is CASSYRHGQPQHF.

This clone was observed a few times. V gene TRBV5-4 combines with J gene TRBJ2-4, with D possibly TRBD2 on 6 matching bases. Trimming removed 2 bases at V and 6 bases at J, with 9 bases between. The length of the CDR3 is 13 residues. Looked up from germline, CDR1 is SGHNT and CDR2 is YYREEE (reference sequence). The CDR3 protein is CASSFSGGNIQYF. DNA of the CDR3: TGTGCCAGCAGCTTCTCCGGGGGAAACATTCAGTACTTC.

The rearrangement links TRBV9 to TRBJ2-7, with D maybe TRBD2 (6 bases). This CDR3 has 14 amino acids. Germline V gene lookup returns CDR1 SGDLS and CDR2 YYNGEE. Trimming removed 4 bases at V and 2 bases at J, with 13 bases between. The CDR3 region has the DNA TGTGCCAGCAGCCCCGTGGGACTTCCCTACGAGCAGTACTTC. Encoded protein: CASSPVGLPYEQYF. Supplemented by reference TRBV9 and TRBJ2-7, the full variable domain reads DSGVTQTPKHLITATGQRVTLRCSPRSGDLSVYWYQQSLDQGLQFLIQYYNGEERAKGNILERFSAQQFPDLHSELNLSSLELGDSALYFCASSPVGLPYEQYFGPGTRLTVT.

The V gene is TRBV27, the J gene TRBJ1-2; no clear D gene. CDR3 length: 13 residues. The V and J ends lost 2 bases and 5 bases respectively, with 9 bases between them. Germline loops: CDR1 MNHEY, CDR2 SMNVEV (reference sequence). The DNA for the CDR3 is TGTGCCAGCAGTTTAGGGCCGGTGTATGGCTACACCTTC. It codes for CASSLGPVYGYTF.

V usage is TRBV7-2 and J usage is TRBJ1-4; 9 bases agree with TRBD1. This CDR3 has 15 residues. In germline, CDR1 is SGHTA, CDR2 FQGNSA. The V segment lost 5 bases and the J segment 5 bases; nucleotides outside the gene matches: 6. CDR3 in DNA: TGTGCCAGCAGCCCGCTACAGGGGGCGAATGAAAAACTGTTTTTT. It codes for CASSPLQGANEKLFF.

The chain recombines TRBV5-3 with TRBJ2-7; TRBD1 matches 9 bases. TRBV5-3 is assigned to the ORF class and has an uncertain function. V shed 7 bases and J 5 bases; nucleotides not matched to a gene: 10. The CDR3 sequence is 14 residues long. The CDR3: CARPPGQGAHEQYF. The CDR3 region has the DNA TGTGCCAGACCTCCGGGACAGGGTGCCCACGAGCAGTACTTC.

The chain carries TRBV7-9 and TRBJ2-4; 11 bases are shared with TRBD2. Per germline, CDR1 SEHNR and CDR2 FQNEAQ (reference sequence). The CDR3 has 16 residues. The J segment lost 5 bases and the V segment lost 5 bases, leaving 8 bases of the junction unmatched. CDR3 nucleotide sequence: TGTGCCAGCAGCCTTGAGAAGGGACTAGCGGAAAACATTCAGTACTTC. Protein: CASSLEKGLAENIQYF.

The table lists this clone with a count of one. The chain carries TRBV7-2 and TRBJ2-7, with 10 bases fitting TRBD1. With 4 bases clipped from V and 2 bases from J, the junction kept 5 bases outside the gene matches. The CDR3 loop spans 15 amino acids. The germline V gene has CDR1 SGHTA and CDR2 FQGNSA. Here the CDR3 DNA reads TGTGCCAGCAGCTCGACAGGGGGCGAACCCTACGAGCAGTACTTC. Translated, it gives CASSSTGGEPYEQYF.

The chain combines TRBV29-1 with TRBJ2-3, with 9 bases aligning to TRBD1. Germline lookup yields CDR1 SQVTM and CDR2 ANQGSEA. The CDR3 runs 12 residues. Written as DNA, the CDR3 is TGCAGTCACAGGGGGCAAAAAGATACGCAGTATTTT. It is translated as CSHRGQKDTQYF.

The chain is built from TRBV6-5 and TRBJ2-1; TRBD1 matches at 7 bases. The length of the CDR3 is 13 residues. The V segment lost 6 bases and the J segment 6 bases; nucleotides outside the gene matches: 5. Germline loops: CDR1 MNHEY, CDR2 SVGAGI. CDR3 DNA: TGTGCCAGCAGCGACAGGGTGTCCAATGAGCAGTTCTTC. Its protein is CASSDRVSNEQFF.

This chain links TRBV28 with TRBJ2-6; TRBD1 is a possible D gene (5 bases). The ends were cut back, 4 bases at V and 0 bases at J, with 16 bases in the middle. The germline gives CDR1 MDHEN, CDR2 SYDVKM. The CDR3 has 18 amino acids. CDR3 sequence reads: CASSSGPAFYSGANVLTF. The CDR3 DNA is TGTGCCAGCAGTTCAGGGCCCGCCTTTTACTCTGGGGCCAACGTCCTGACTTTC.

V and J are TRBV29-1 and TRBJ1-1, with D maybe TRBD1 (6 bases). The ends were cut back, 7 bases at V and 4 bases at J, with 16 bases in the middle. This CDR3 spans 13 amino acids. The germline gives CDR1 SQVTM, CDR2 ANQGSEA. CDR3 nucleotides: TGCAGCGCCCATGGGGGAGGGGGCACTGAAGCTTTCTTT. Translation gives CSAHGGGGTEAFF.

The rearrangement uses TRBV9 and TRBJ2-1, with D perhaps TRBD2 (6 bases). CDR1 and CDR2 from the germline V gene are SGDLS and YYNGEE. The CDR3 loop spans 12 amino acids. Between the trimmed V and J ends, which lost 6 bases and 3 bases, there was a span of 7 bases. The CDR3 here is CASNSGYNEQFF. The CDR3 nucleotides are TGTGCCAGCAATAGCGGCTACAATGAGCAGTTCTTC.

The chain is built from TRBV28 and TRBJ2-1, with TRBD1 matching over 7 bases. The CDR3 totals 15 residues. From germline, CDR1 is MDHEN and CDR2 SYDVKM. Germline trimming cut 4 bases from V and 8 bases from J; bases unmatched to any gene: 11. The CDR3 nucleotides are TGTGCCAGCAGTTCCTTTAGGGGGCAGGAAGATGAGCAGTTCTTC. As protein: CASSSFRGQEDEQFF.

This sequence joins TRBV19 and TRBJ2-1; no clear D. Deletions cut 3 bases from V and 4 bases from J, with 4 bases between. The CDR3 extends over 12 amino acids. Germline V gene lookup returns CDR1 LNHDA and CDR2 SQIVND (reference sequence). As DNA, the CDR3 is TGTGCCAGTAGTATTCCTTACAATGAGCAGTTCTTC. Translated, it gives CASSIPYNEQFF.

In this sample, this clone turned up a few times. This rearrangement joins TRBV15 to TRBJ2-7, with D uncertain. The V end lost 1 base, the J end lost 6 bases, and 16 bases lay between the germline ends. CDR3 length equals 15 residues. The germline gives CDR1 LNHNV, CDR2 YYDKDF (reference sequence). The CDR3 region has the DNA TGTGCCACCAGCAGAGGAAGTTCCTCGCGTTCCGAGCAGTACTTC. Translated: CATSRGSSSRSEQYF.

The J gene is TRBJ2-1, the V gene TRBV7-9, with D possibly matching TRBD1 (5 bases). CDR3 length: 16 amino acids. Trimming pared 0 bases from V and 5 bases from J, leaving 14 bases between. Germline lookup yields CDR1 SEHNR and CDR2 FQNEAQ (reference sequence). The DNA of the CDR3 is TGTGCCAGCAGCTTAGCGGGGCAGGGCCTTCACAATGAGCAGTTCTTC. It codes for CASSLAGQGLHNEQFF.

This rearrangement joins TRBV14 to TRBJ2-1; perhaps TRBD2 as D (6 bases). Between the trimmed V and J ends, which lost 6 bases and 0 bases, there was a span of 9 bases. Germline-derived CDR1 and CDR2 are SGHDN and FVKESK. The CDR3 sequence is 14 residues long. CDR3 nucleotides: TGTGCCAGCAGGCGGGGAAGCTCCTACAATGAGCAGTTCTTC. Its translation: CASRRGSSYNEQFF. Full variable domain (missing parts from reference TRBV14 and TRBJ2-1): EAGVTQFPSHSVIEKGQTVTLRCDPISGHDNLYWYRRVMGKEIKFLLHFVKESKQDESGMPNNRFLAERTGGTYSTLKVQPAELEDSGVYFCASRRGSSYNEQFFGPGTRLTVL.

In its sample, this clone was seen a few times. The gene calls are TRBV29-1 and TRBJ2-7, with D unclear. V was pared by 4 bases and J by 2 bases, with 6 bases between. The CDR3 has 11 amino acids. Germline-derived CDR1 and CDR2 are SQVTM and ANQGSEA. CDR3 in DNA: TGCAGCGTTGGGCAGACCTACGAGCAGTACTTC. Protein product: CSVGQTYEQYF.

V is TRBV30 and J is TRBJ2-7, with no clear D. Germline V gene data show CDR1 as GTSNPN and CDR2 as SVGIG (reference sequence). V lost 0 bases to trimming and J lost 1 base, with 7 bases between them. CDR3 length: 13 amino acids. The CDR3 DNA reads TGTGCCTGGAGTGTAAAACTTTCCTACGAGCAGTACTTC. Amino acid sequence: CAWSVKLSYEQYF.

The rearrangement links TRBV7-2 to TRBJ2-5; TRBD2 matches at 8 bases. Trimming removed 5 bases from V and 4 bases from J; junction bases left unmatched: 6. Germline values: CDR1 SGHTA, CDR2 FQGNSA. This CDR3 comprises 14 residues. The CDR3 sequence: CASSPGLAAETQYF. The DNA for the CDR3 is TGTGCCAGCAGCCCAGGACTAGCTGCAGAGACCCAGTACTTC. The full variable domain, with the rest looked up from reference TRBV7-2 and TRBJ2-5, is GAGVSQSPSNKVTEKGKDVELRCDPISGHTALYWYRQSLGQGLEFLIYFQGNSAPDKSGLPSDRFSAERTGGSVSTLTIQRTQQEDSAVYLCASSPGLAAETQYFGPGTRLLVL.

The chain recombines TRBV28 with TRBJ2-2, with 8 bases aligning to TRBD2. This CDR3 region has 16 residues. The germline V gene encodes CDR1 MDHEN and CDR2 SYDVKM. V lost 10 bases to trimming and J lost 1 base; unmatched junction nucleotides: 11. The CDR3 protein is CATQALLAVNTGELFF. The CDR3 DNA sequence: TGTGCCACCCAGGCCCTACTAGCGGTGAACACCGGGGAGCTGTTTTTT.

Here the CDR3 reads CASNGGTGAPDTQYF. The CDR3 DNA is TGTGCCAGCAATGGAGGGACAGGGGCCCCAGATACGCAGTATTTT. This chain joins TRBV2 and TRBJ2-3; 10 bases are shared with TRBD1. This CDR3 has 15 residues. The V and J ends lost 7 bases and 4 bases, in that order; junction bases with no gene match: 8. Looked up from germline, CDR1 is SNHLY and CDR2 is FYNNEI.

The genes are TRBV5-1 and TRBJ1-1, with D possibly being TRBD1 (6 bases). V gave up 0 bases and J gave up 5 bases, with 11 bases separating them. There are 14 residues in the CDR3. The V gene's germline CDR1 is SGHRS and CDR2 YFSETQ. The CDR3 sequence: CASSLEQGGTEAFF. In DNA form, the CDR3 reads TGCGCCAGCAGCTTGGAACAGGGTGGGACTGAAGCTTTCTTT.